Sequencing of this T cell receptor beta chain was carried out in a study of CD8+CD57+ T cells in acquired aplastic anemia. Study as a whole: The study obtained an average of around 3.4 ug of DNA from sorted CD4+ and CD8+ cells. Findings of the study overall: Significance was not reached for CD8+ Simpson's diversity between patients and controls. Common to patients and controls were about 31 CD8+ CDR3 sequences.

Details on this clonotype: Antigen: not known.

This CDR3 has 16 amino acids. The V gene's germline CDR1 is SGDLS and CDR2 YYNGEE. The ends were cut back, 0 bases at V and 0 bases at J, with 11 bases in the middle. CDR3 and TCR beta VDJ profiling relied on genomic DNA as the template. TCRdb re-called the reads through MiXCR, storing one row per CDR3 protein. Of about 270,000 distinct CDR3 sequences listed, approximately 55% were seen once; the top ten hold 7% to 9%. The source material was sorted CD4+, CD8+, or CD8+CD57+ T cells (not recorded which) from PBMCs. The source is a human donor with severe aplastic anemia or a healthy control (not recorded which). V gene TRBV9 combines with J gene TRBJ2-3; D possibly corresponds to TRBD1 (6 bases). The CDR3 coding sequence is TGTGCCAGCAGCGTAGCTTCAGGGGACAGCACAGATACGCAGTATTTT. Translation gives CASSVASGDSTDTQYF.